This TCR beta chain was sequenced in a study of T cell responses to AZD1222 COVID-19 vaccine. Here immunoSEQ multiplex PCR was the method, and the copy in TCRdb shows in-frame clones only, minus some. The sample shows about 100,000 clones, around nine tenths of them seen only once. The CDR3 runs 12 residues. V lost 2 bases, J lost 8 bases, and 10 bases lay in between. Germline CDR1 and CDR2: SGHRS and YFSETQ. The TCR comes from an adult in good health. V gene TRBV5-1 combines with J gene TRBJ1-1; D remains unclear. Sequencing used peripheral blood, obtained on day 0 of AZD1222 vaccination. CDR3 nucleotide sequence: TGCGCCAGCAGCTTAGGCAGCCAGGAAGCTTTCTTT. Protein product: CASSLGSQEAFF.